The sequence of this TCR beta chain was determined in a study of shared clonotypes between healthy human individuals (TCRdb year 2020). In the study overall: The cohort comprised two women and three men aged 18 to 49 years. To estimate repertoire size and how much clonotypes are shared between individuals, the study performed deep sequencing of blood TCR repertoires from roughly five healthy adults. Different laboratories and diverse techniques were used to prepare libraries and sequence TCR repertoires, to increase sequencing depth and limit assay-specific biases. Leukapheresis yielded between about 0.94 and 8.9 billion PBMCs per donor. Overall study outcomes, separate from this receptor: Pairwise subsampling led to the expectation that sequencing depth would affect the degree of clonotype sharing among donors. Because the study included a small number of donors, the genetic and exposure-history diversity represented was limited. Only blood was sampled, and tissue TCR repertoires likely differ from those in blood.

Donors were healthy HIV-negative adults with no recently reported acute infections or vaccinations. Only Caucasian adults living in Nashville, Tennessee, USA were represented among the donors. In the unsorted samples, 90 million or so PBMCs were counted, and genomic DNA was extracted using the QIAamp DNA Blood Mini kit. After blood collection by leukapheresis, PBMCs were isolated using Ficoll-Histopaque density gradient centrifugation and then cryopreserved in the vapor phase of liquid nitrogen. Using the deep immunoSEQ assay, TCR CDR3 regions were amplified from genomic DNA by multiplex PCR. Extracted genomic DNA from each cell subset was spread evenly across all wells of several immunoSEQ 96-well plates, with each plate serving as a replicate. For unsorted PBMC, each replicate PCR was loaded with approximately 320 ng genomic DNA, equivalent to 30,000 or so T cell genomes. Genomic DNA from unsorted PBMC was sequenced over ten immunoSEQ deep assay plates. Purified libraries were quantified with a Qubit 3.0 fluorometer, sized on a Bioanalyzer 2100, and re-quantified with the KAPA Library Quantification kit. A separate single-read 150-cycle Illumina NextSeq 550 flow cell was used to sequence each immunoSEQ 96-well plate. Per the original workflow: Because the immunoSEQ output included only junctional sequences and no quality scores, the filtering could not be the same as the filtering used for full-length reads. To assign V/J genes and CDR3, sequences were annotated using PyIR, a Python wrapper for IgBLAST v1.9, with IMGT germline references. Reads were filtered out if the reads had weak V/J assignments (E-value above 1e-6), no CDR3, stop codons, out-of-frame junctions, or ambiguous translated residues. V3J clonotypes were defined as sequences sharing the same inferred V gene, J gene, and CDR3 amino acid sequence. To compute the percentage overlap between repertoires, the number of shared unique clonotypes was divided by the size of the smaller repertoire. Repertoire richness was assessed with RTK rarefaction, the Chao1 estimator, and Recon v2.1 estimates of unobserved clonotypes. As stored in TCRdb, this immuneACCESS dataset retains in-frame rearrangements with V and J assigned. A fraction of the clones does not appear; measured against another copy, unresolved V genes explain less than half of the discrepancy, and the remainder lacks a known reason. The D gene and trimming were derived from the DNA, and the V and J assignments and clone size from that table. Present in this sample are 450,000 to 600,000 clones, around 79% of which were seen just once. More than 10% of the sample lies in the top ten.

The junction shows trimming of 4 bases on V and 2 bases on J, and the gene matches do not reach 2 bases of it. Reading from cysteine to phenylalanine, the CDR3 counts 15 amino acids. This entry keeps only the CDR3 DNA: 45 bases, framed from base 1. The germline V gene gives CDR1 as MGHRA and CDR2 as YSYEKL. Turning to this clone: Its antigen is still unknown. Base qualities are missing; no much larger clone stands one base away.

The sequencing input was PBMCs. This TCR was recovered from a woman aged 40 to 49 in good health. Some clones in this sample may be carry-over from other donors' samples. The chain is made from TRBV4-1 and TRBJ1-4; 9 bases in between match TRBD1. The CDR3 corresponds to CASSLGQGTNEKLFF. The DNA sequence is TGCGCCAGCAGCCTCGGACAGGGGACTAATGAAAAACTGTTTTTT.